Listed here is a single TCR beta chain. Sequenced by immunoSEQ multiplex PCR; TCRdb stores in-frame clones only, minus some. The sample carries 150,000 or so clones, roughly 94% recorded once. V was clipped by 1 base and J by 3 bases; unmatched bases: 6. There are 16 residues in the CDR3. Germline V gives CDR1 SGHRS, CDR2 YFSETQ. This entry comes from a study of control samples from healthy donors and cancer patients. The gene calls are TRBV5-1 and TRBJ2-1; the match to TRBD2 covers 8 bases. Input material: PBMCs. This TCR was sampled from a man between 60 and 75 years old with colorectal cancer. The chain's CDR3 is CASSLSPGGSYNEQFF. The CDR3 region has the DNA TGCGCCAGCAGCTTGAGTCCGGGAGGGAGCTACAATGAGCAGTTCTTC.